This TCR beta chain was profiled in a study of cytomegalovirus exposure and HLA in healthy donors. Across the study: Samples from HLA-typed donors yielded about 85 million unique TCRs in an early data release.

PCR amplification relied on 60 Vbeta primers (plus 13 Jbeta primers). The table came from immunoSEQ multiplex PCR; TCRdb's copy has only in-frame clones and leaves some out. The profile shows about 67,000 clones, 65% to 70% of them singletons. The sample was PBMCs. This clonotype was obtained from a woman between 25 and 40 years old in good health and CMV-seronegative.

The DNA for the CDR3 is TGTGCCAGCAGTGGATCGGAGGGAGGGGCTAACTATGGCTACACCTTC. Residues: CASSGSEGGANYGYTF. The rearrangement uses TRBV6-1 and TRBJ1-2; possibly TRBD1 for D (5 bases). V gave up 4 bases and J gave up 0 bases, with 15 bases separating them. The CDR3 covers 16 residues. Germline CDR1 MNHNS, CDR2 SASEGT.